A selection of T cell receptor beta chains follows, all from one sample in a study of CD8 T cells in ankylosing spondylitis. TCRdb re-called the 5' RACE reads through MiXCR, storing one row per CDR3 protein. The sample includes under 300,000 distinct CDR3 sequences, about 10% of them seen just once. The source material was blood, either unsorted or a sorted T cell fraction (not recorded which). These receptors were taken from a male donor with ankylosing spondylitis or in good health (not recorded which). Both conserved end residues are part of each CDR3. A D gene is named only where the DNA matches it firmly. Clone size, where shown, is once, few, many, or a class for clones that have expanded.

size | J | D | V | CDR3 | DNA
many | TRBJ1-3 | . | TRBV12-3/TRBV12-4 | CASSLTGPRSGNTIYF | TGTGCCAGCAGCCTGACAGGCCCACGATCTGGAAACACCATATATTTT
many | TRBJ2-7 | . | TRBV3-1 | CASSHLSYEQYF | TGTGCCAGCAGCCATCTATCCTACGAGCAGTACTTC
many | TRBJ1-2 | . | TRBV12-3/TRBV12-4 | CASNHPGLSNGYTF | TGTGCCAGCAACCATCCGGGACTGTCGAATGGCTACACCTTC
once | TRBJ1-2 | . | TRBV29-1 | CSAREVNYGYTF | TGCAGCGCCCGAGAGGTTAACTATGGCTACACCTTC
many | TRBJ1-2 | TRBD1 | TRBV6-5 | CASSYPRTGGNSGRGYTF | TGTGCCAGCAGTTACCCAAGGACAGGGGGCAATTCTGGTCGGGGCTACACCTTC
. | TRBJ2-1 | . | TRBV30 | CAWGGFRSYNEQFF | TGTGCCTGGGGGGGGTTCCGCTCCTACAATGAGCAGTTCTTC
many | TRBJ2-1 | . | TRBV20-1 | CSARDPDRSYNEQFF | TGCAGTGCTAGAGATCCCGACAGATCCTACAATGAGCAGTTCTTC
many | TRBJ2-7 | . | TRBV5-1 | CASSNRGSGSFSYEQYF | TGCGCCAGCAGCAACAGAGGGTCAGGTTCCTTCTCCTACGAGCAGTACTTC
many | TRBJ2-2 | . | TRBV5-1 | CASSLGDLGELFF | TGCGCCAGCAGCTTGGGTGACCTCGGGGAGCTGTTTTTT
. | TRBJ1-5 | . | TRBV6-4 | CASRKRVTGSRTQHF | TGTGCCAGCAGAAAGAGGGTCACAGGGAGTAGGACCCAGCATTTT
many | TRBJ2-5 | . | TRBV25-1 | CASSESLGRHQETQYF | TGTGCCAGCAGTGAATCCTTGGGACGGCACCAAGAGACCCAGTACTTC
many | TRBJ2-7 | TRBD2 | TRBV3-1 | CASSQEASGGTNF | TGTGCCAGCAGCCAAGAAGCTAGCGGGGGCACGAACTTC
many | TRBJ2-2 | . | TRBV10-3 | CAILQTGNTGELFF | TGTGCCATCCTCCAGACGGGGAACACCGGGGAGCTGTTTTTT
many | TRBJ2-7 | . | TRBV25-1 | CASSETSYEQYF | TGTGCCAGCAGTGAAACCTCCTACGAGCAGTACTTC
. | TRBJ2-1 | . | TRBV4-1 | CASSQDSREAGLFNEQFF | TGCGCCAGCAGCCAAGATAGTAGGGAAGCGGGCCTCTTCAATGAGCAGTTCTTC
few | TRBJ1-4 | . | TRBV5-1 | CASSPGGATNEKLFF | TGCGCCAGCAGCCCCGGAGGAGCAACTAATGAAAAACTGTTTTTT
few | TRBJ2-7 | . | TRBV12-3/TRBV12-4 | CASSLRKGPYEQYF | TGTGCCAGCAGTTTACGAAAGGGTCCCTACGAGCAGTACTTC
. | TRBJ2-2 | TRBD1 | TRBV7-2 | CASSLLSTGRTGELFF | TGTGCCAGCAGCCTCCTTTCGACAGGGCGCACCGGGGAGCTGTTTTTT
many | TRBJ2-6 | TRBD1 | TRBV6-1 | CASSATGDRSGANVLTF | TGTGCCAGCAGTGCGACAGGGGACCGCTCTGGGGCCAACGTCCTGACTTTC
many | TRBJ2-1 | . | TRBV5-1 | CASSLYSGGPPNEQFF | TGCGCCAGCAGCTTGTATTCGGGGGGCCCGCCCAATGAGCAGTTCTTC
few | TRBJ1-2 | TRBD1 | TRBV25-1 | CASSEWDSSRGYTF | TGTGCCAGCAGTGAATGGGACAGCTCCCGGGGCTACACCTTC
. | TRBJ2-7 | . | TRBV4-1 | CASSQDGQGRSYEQYF | TGCGCCAGCAGCCAAGATGGGCAGGGCAGGAGCTACGAGCAGTACTTC
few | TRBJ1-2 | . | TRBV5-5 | CASSPPGGGYTF | TGTGCCAGCAGCCCCCCGGGGGGTGGCTACACCTTC
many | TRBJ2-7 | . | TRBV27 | CASSLPQGMAYEQYF | TGTGCCAGCAGTTTACCCCAGGGTATGGCCTACGAGCAGTACTTC
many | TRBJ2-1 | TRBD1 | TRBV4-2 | CASSQEPRGGVNEQFF | TGTGCCAGCAGCCAAGAACCCCGAGGGGGCGTTAATGAGCAGTTCTTC
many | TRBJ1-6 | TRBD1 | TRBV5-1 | CASSLEGQRNSPLHF | TGCGCCAGCAGCTTGGAGGGACAGAGAAATTCACCCCTCCACTTT
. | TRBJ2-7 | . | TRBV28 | CASSFGGGIYEQYF | TGTGCCAGCAGTTTCGGGGGCGGAATCTACGAGCAGTACTTC
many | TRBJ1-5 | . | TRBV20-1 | CSARRRGQTGEQPQHF | TGCAGTGCTAGACGCCGGGGACAAACGGGTGAACAGCCCCAGCATTTT
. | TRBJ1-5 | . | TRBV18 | CASSPSIGNQPQHF | TGCGCCAGCTCACCAAGTATAGGCAATCAGCCCCAGCATTTT
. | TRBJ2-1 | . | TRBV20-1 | CSAGGLRSNEQFF | TGCAGTGCTGGGGGACTTCGGAGCAATGAGCAGTTCTTC
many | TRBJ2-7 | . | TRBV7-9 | CASSLAPQGSSYEQYF | TGTGCCAGCAGCTTAGCACCGCAGGGGAGCTCCTACGAGCAGTACTTC
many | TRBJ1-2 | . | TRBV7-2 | CASSFPTPNYGYTF | TGTGCCAGCAGCTTCCCCACACCCAACTATGGCTACACCTTC
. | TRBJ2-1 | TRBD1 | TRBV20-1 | CSAYRGSEGKKFF | TGCAGCGCATACAGGGGGAGCGAGGGGAAAAAGTTCTTC
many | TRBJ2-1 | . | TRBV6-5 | CASSYSPSGLDEQFF | TGTGCCAGCAGTTACTCGCCTAGTGGGTTAGATGAGCAGTTCTTC
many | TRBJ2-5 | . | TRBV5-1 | CASSAGGLRGETQYF | TGCGCCAGCAGCGCCGGAGGGTTGAGGGGAGAGACCCAGTACTTC
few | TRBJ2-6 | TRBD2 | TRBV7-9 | CASSLAPGGTGANVLTF | TGTGCCAGCAGCTTAGCGCCGGGAGGAACTGGGGCCAACGTCCTGACTTTC
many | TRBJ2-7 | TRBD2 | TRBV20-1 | CSARDQRDYEQYF | TGCAGTGCTAGGGACCAGCGGGACTACGAGCAGTACTTC
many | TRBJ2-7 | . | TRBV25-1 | CASSEGTAGGPYEQYF | TGTGCCAGCAGTGAAGGGACGGCCGGGGGCCCCTACGAGCAGTACTTC
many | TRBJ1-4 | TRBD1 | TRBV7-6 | CASSRGQGEAEKLFF | TGTGCCAGCAGCCGGGGACAGGGAGAGGCTGAAAAACTGTTTTTT
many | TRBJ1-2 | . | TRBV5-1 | CASSQTVYGYTF | TGCGCCAGCAGCCAGACAGTCTATGGCTACACCTTC
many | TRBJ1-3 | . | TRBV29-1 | CSVDGNGNTIYF | TGCAGCGTTGATGGAAATGGAAACACCATATATTTT
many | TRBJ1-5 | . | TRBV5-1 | CASSLSGDNQPQHF | TGCGCCAGCAGCTTGTCAGGGGACAATCAGCCCCAGCATTTT
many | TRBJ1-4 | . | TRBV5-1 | CASRAQPTVNEKLFF | TGCGCCAGCCGAGCTCAACCGACAGTTAATGAAAAACTGTTTTTT
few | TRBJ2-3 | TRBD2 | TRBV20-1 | CSTRPSGGARVDTQYF | TGCAGTACCCGCCCTAGCGGGGGGGCGAGGGTAGATACGCAGTATTTT
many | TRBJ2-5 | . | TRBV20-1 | CSAHGAETQYF | TGCAGTGCTCACGGCGCAGAGACCCAGTACTTC
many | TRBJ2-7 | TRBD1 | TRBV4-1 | CASSQRPDRTYEQYF | TGCGCCAGCAGCCAACGACCGGACAGGACCTACGAGCAGTACTTC
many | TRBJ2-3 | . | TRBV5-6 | CASSFRRVRGTDTQYF | TGTGCCAGCAGCTTTAGGAGGGTACGGGGCACAGATACGCAGTATTTT
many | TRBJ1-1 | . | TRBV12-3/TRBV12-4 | CASIAGEFEAFF | TGTGCCAGCATTGCGGGAGAGTTTGAAGCTTTCTTT